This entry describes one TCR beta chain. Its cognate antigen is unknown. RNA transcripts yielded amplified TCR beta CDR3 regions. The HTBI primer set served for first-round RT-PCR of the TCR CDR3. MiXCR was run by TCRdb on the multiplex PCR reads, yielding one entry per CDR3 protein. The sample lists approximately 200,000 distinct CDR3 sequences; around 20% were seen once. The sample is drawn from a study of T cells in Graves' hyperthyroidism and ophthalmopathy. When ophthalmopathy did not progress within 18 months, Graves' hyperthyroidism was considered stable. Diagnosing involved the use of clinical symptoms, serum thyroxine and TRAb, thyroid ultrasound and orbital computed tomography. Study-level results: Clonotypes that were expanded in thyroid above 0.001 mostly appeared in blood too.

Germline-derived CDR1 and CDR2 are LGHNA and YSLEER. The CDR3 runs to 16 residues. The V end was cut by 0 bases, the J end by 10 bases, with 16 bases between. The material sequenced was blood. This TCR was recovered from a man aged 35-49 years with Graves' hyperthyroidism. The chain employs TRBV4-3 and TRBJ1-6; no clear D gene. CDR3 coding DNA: TGCGCCAGCAGCCAAGACGCGACACCCGGGTCCTCACCCCTCCACTTT. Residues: CASSQDATPGSSPLHF.